This T cell receptor (beta chain) was documented in a study of identical twins. Regarding the study as a whole: The authors noted that invariant MAIT and iNKT cells could partly confound zero-insertion analyses. Cord blood beta clonotypes that were abundant carried fewer insertions, and memory repertoires showed no such trend. Compared with models, monozygotic twins showed more out-of-frame TCR alpha sharing. Beta out-of-frame sequences showed weaker excess sharing between twins.

This clonotype was seen more than once but under ten times. Its antigen is unknown. CDR3 size: 17 residues. V lost 6 bases to trimming and J lost 7 bases, with 25 bases between them. CDR1 is LGHNA and CDR2 is YNFKEQ in the germline V gene. In TCRdb, the 5' RACE reads were re-called with MiXCR into one record per CDR3 protein. Of 1.5 million to 2 million distinct CDR3 sequences listed, less than 40% are singletons. The TCR sequence derives from a newborn girl in good health. The chain carries TRBV4-2 and TRBJ2-1, with D possibly TRBD2 on 6 matching bases. The specimen sequenced was cord blood. CDR3 region: CASSPPRGYQGINEQFF. The CDR3, as DNA: TGTGCCAGCAGTCCCCCTCGGGGGTACCAGGGAATAAATGAGCAGTTCTTC.